The source of this T cell receptor (beta chain) is a study of blood T cell repertoires in COVID-19. The table came from immunoSEQ multiplex PCR; TCRdb's copy has only in-frame clones and leaves some out. Of 70,000 or so clones in the sample, around 90% were seen once. Trimming left V 2 bases short and J 7 bases short, with 12 bases between. Germline lookup yields CDR1 ENHRY and CDR2 SYGVKD. The CDR3 totals 13 residues. This clonotype was sampled from a woman aged 18 to 35 with acute or convalescent COVID-19. Sequencing input: peripheral blood. The chain employs TRBV10-3 and TRBJ2-7, with D unresolved. CDR3 DNA sequence: TGTGCCATCAGTGAGGTTGCCAGATTGGAGCAGTACTTC. Its protein is CAISEVARLEQYF.